Given below is one TCR beta chain in context. Antigen unknown. The CDR3 extends over 13 amino acids. From germline, CDR1 is SQVTM and CDR2 ANQGSEA. V gave up 6 bases and J gave up 2 bases, with 12 bases separating them. The table came from immunoSEQ multiplex PCR; TCRdb's copy has only in-frame clones and leaves some out. The table has 20,000 to 25,000 clones, roughly 80% seen once; the top ten hold roughly 26%. The nonmyeloablative bone marrow transplants came from related graft donors, with transient mixed chimerism. The sample is drawn from a study of Tregs in tolerant kidney transplant recipients. Study-wide findings and caveats: Changing PCR primers prevented nucleotide comparison between some patients' samples. In tolerant patients, donor-specific Tregs outgrew total Tregs, suggesting antigen-driven expansion.

Material: CD8+ T cells from blood (PBMCs), obtained 6 months after the transplant. This chain uses TRBV29-1 with TRBJ2-3; tentatively, D is TRBD2 (7 bases). The receptor was derived from a human patient who received a combined kidney and bone marrow transplant. T cells may partly derive from the graft donor. The CDR3 sequence is CSVDRGATDTQYF. CDR3 DNA: TGCAGCGTCGATCGGGGGGCCACAGATACGCAGTATTTT.